This is a list of T cell receptor beta chains from one sample in a study of tumor-infiltrating lymphocytes in primary liver carcinoma. TCRdb redid the calling of the multiplex PCR reads with MiXCR, one entry per CDR3 protein. The sample includes about 320,000 distinct CDR3 sequences, 65% seen only once; the top ten take approximately 9%. The sequenced sample was peripheral blood. The receptors originated from a man between 40 and 49 years old with primary liver carcinoma and hepatitis B virus infection. Both conserved end residues are part of each CDR3. The order of the fields is J gene, V gene, clone size, D gene, CDR3 DNA, CDR3 protein. D genes are given only for firm matches. Clone size, where shown, is once, few, many, or a class for clones that have expanded.

>TRBJ2-1|TRBV12-3/TRBV12-4|NA|NA
TGTACCAGCGGTTTCGCCGGGAGTTCCTACAATGAGCAGTTCTTC
CTSGFAGSSYNEQFF
>TRBJ2-5|TRBV29-1|many|TRBD2
TGCAGCGTCGGGGGACTAGCGGGAGGTGAAGAAGGGACCCAGTACTTC
CSVGGLAGGEEGTQYF
>TRBJ2-6|TRBV11-2|many|NA
TGTGCCAGCAGCTTGGCAGGGCTGAGCTCTGGGGCCAACGTCCTGACTTTC
CASSLAGLSSGANVLTF
>TRBJ1-5|TRBV19|NA|TRBD1
TGTGCCAGTAGTATCCGGGACAGGGTGACTCAGCCCCAGCATTTT
CASSIRDRVTQPQHF
>TRBJ2-2|TRBV6-2/TRBV6-3|NA|NA
TGTACCAGCAGTTACTTCGGACTAACGGGCTTATCGGGGACCGGGGAGCTGTTTTTT
CTSSYFGLTGLSGTGELFF
>TRBJ1-6|TRBV6-5|NA|TRBD1
TGTGACAGCAGTCGCAGGACAGGTTACTATAATTCACCCCTCCACTTT
CDSSRRTGYYNSPLHF
>TRBJ2-7|TRBV10-2|NA|TRBD1
TGCGCCAGCAGTGGCCTCACAGGGGGCTACAAGCAGTACTTC
CASSGLTGGYKQYF
>TRBJ2-7|TRBV7-9|NA|TRBD2
TGTGCCAGCAGCCTAACCCCCAGGAGCGGGAGTGGATACGAGCAGTACTTC
CASSLTPRSGSGYEQYF
>TRBJ1-2|TRBV21-1|NA|NA
TGTGCCAGCCTGAACTTACACTTACCTAACTATGGCTACACCTTC
CASLNLHLPNYGYTF
>TRBJ2-1|TRBV4-1|NA|NA
TGCGCCAGCAGCCAAGTGGAGGTCCGAAGTGAGCAGTTCTTC
CASSQVEVRSEQFF
>TRBJ2-1|TRBV5-1|NA|TRBD2
TGCGCCAGCAGCACTAGCGGGATTATGTATGAGCAGTTCTTC
CASSTSGIMYEQFF
>TRBJ2-5|TRBV11-2|NA|NA
TGTGTCAGCAGTCGCTGGACTGGTCCCGCGGAGACCCAGTACTTC
CVSSRWTGPAETQYF
>TRBJ1-5|TRBV12-3/TRBV12-4|many|TRBD1
TGTGCCAGCAGTTTATCAGGGGGCGCCCAGCATTTT
CASSLSGGAQHF
>TRBJ2-2|TRBV7-9|NA|NA
TGTGCCAGCAGCCCTCCGAACAGCAACACCGGGGAGCTGTTTTTT
CASSPPNSNTGELFF
>TRBJ2-2|TRBV13|NA|TRBD1
TGTGCCAGCGCCAACCCGGGACAGGGTCACACCGGGGGGCTGTTTTTT
CASANPGQGHTGGLFF
>TRBJ2-2|TRBV4-1|NA|NA
TGCACCAGCAGCCAAGAGGGGTTAATAGTCACCGGGGAGCTGTTTTTT
CTSSQEGLIVTGELFF
>TRBJ2-1|TRBV6-2/TRBV6-3|NA|NA
TGTGCCAGCAGTTACATTAACAATGAGCAGTTCTTC
CASSYINNEQFF
>TRBJ2-1|TRBV11-3|NA|NA
TGTGCCAACTGCCCGAGGGGGGGGTCCTACAATGAGCAGTTCTTC
CANCPRGGSYNEQFF
>TRBJ2-5|TRBV4-2|few|NA
TGTGCCAGCAGCCTATCGGGAGTGGAGATCCAGTACTTC
CASSLSGVEIQYF
>TRBJ2-5|TRBV30|NA|NA
TGTGCCTGGAATGTACTGTCGCGTGGAGGGTCTGGGGAGACCCAGTACTTC
CAWNVLSRGGSGETQYF
>TRBJ2-3|TRBV29-1|NA|NA
TGCAGCGCCCGAGGAGGGGGGCAACCAGATACGCAGTATTTT
CSARGGGQPDTQYF
>TRBJ1-5|TRBV6-6|few|TRBD1
TGTGCCAGCAGTTACTCGGGGACGACAGGGAGAGCGCAGCCCCAGCATTTT
CASSYSGTTGRAQPQHF
>TRBJ2-5|TRBV6-2/TRBV6-3|NA|TRBD2
TGTGCCACCCAAACGGGCTCCCGGGGGGGGGCCCAGTACTTC
CATQTGSRGGAQYF
>TRBJ1-5|TRBV7-8|few|NA
TGTGCCAGCAGCTCAGACAGGTTATTCAATCAGCCCCAGCATTTT
CASSSDRLFNQPQHF